These 25 T cell receptor beta chains came from one sample sequenced in a study of T cells after yellow fever vaccination. TCRdb analysed the 5' RACE reads with MiXCR anew, one entry per CDR3 protein. Among approximately 260,000 distinct CDR3 sequences listed, 13% were seen once. Here the sequenced sample was CD4+ T cells sorted from PBMCs, taken 45 days after the yellow fever booster vaccination. These receptors were collected from a man younger than 45 who received the YFV17D yellow fever vaccine.

Only a few counts were recorded for this clonotype. The chain couples TRBV12-3 or TRBV12-4 to TRBJ2-3; no definite D call. V was shortened by 3 bases and J by 6 bases, with 7 bases between the two germline ends. The CDR3 consists of 12 residues. This CDR3 is CASSFMGDTQYF. In DNA form, the CDR3 reads TGTGCCAGCAGTTTCATGGGTGATACGCAGTATTTT.

This clonotype was observed a handful of times. The chain links TRBV5-5 to TRBJ2-7; D remains unclear. Trimming removed 0 bases at V and 4 bases at J, with 11 bases between. This CDR3 is 14 amino acids long. CDR1 and CDR2 from the germline V gene are SGHKS and YYEKEE (reference sequence). The chain's CDR3 is CASSLEAGSYEQYF. The CDR3 coding sequence is TGTGCCAGCAGCTTGGAGGCAGGCTCGTACGAGCAGTACTTC.

The chain links TRBV28 to TRBJ2-7; TRBD2 matches 12 bases. CDR1 MDHEN and CDR2 SYDVKM come from the germline V gene. Trimming removed 5 bases from V and 5 bases from J; junction bases left unmatched: 4. CDR3 length: 14 residues. The CDR3 DNA reads TGTGCCAGCAGTCTAGCGGGAGGGCGCGACGAGCAGTACTTC. Its translation: CASSLAGGRDEQYF.

In this sample, this clonotype turned up a few times. The chain uses TRBV30 and TRBJ2-1; no clear D. CDR3 size: 12 residues. The V end was cut by 0 bases, the J end by 0 bases, with 0 bases between. The germline CDR1 and CDR2 sequences are GTSNPN and SVGIG (reference sequence). The DNA for the CDR3 is TGTGCCTGGAGTGTCTCCTACAATGAGCAGTTCTTC. Its translation: CAWSVSYNEQFF. The entire variable domain, with the rest obtained from reference TRBV30 and TRBJ2-1, is as follows: SQTIHQWPATLVQPVGSPLSLECTVEGTSNPNLYWYRQAAGRGLQLLFYSVGIGQISSEVPQNLSASRPQDRQFILSSKKLLLSDSGFYLCAWSVSYNEQFFGPGTRLTVL.

This CDR3 is CASSREDREAFF. The CDR3 DNA is TGTGCCAGCAGCCGAGAAGACCGTGAAGCTTTCTTT. V usage is TRBV7-9 and J usage is TRBJ1-1; D call uncertain. The CDR3 contains 12 residues. Germline assignment: CDR1 SEHNR and CDR2 FQNEAQ (reference sequence). Trimming took 5 bases from V and 7 from J, leaving 11 bases between them.

This clonotype was observed at least ten times. CDR3 DNA sequence: TGTGCCACCAGTGATAGTGGACAGGGGAGAGAGACCCAGTACTTC. It codes for CATSDSGQGRETQYF. The genes are TRBV24-1 and TRBJ2-5; 9 nucleotides match TRBD1. The length of the CDR3 is 15 residues. The V and J ends lost 3 bases and 4 bases, in that order; junction bases with no gene match: 5. Germline V gene sequence: CDR1 KGHDR, CDR2 SFDVKD.

V is TRBV6-1 and J is TRBJ2-3, with 12 bases that match TRBD2. The germline gives CDR1 MNHNS, CDR2 SASEGT. V was pared by 6 bases and J by 4 bases, with 8 bases of the junction left unmatched. This CDR3 has 16 amino acids. This chain's CDR3 is CASRKTSGSTSDTQYF. For the CDR3, the DNA is TGTGCCAGCAGAAAGACTAGCGGGAGTACGTCAGATACGCAGTATTTT.

This clonotype has ten or more counts. The genes are TRBV18 and TRBJ2-7, with 7 bases that match TRBD2. Per germline, CDR1 KGHSH and CDR2 LQKENI. V lost 8 bases and J lost 2; bases outside the gene matches: 6. CDR3 length: 13 residues. The DNA for the CDR3 is TGTGCCAGCAGCCCCGGGACTACCTACGAGCAGTACTTC. Translation: CASSPGTTYEQYF.

The V gene is TRBV5-1, the J gene TRBJ2-1; weak D call: TRBD2 (5 bases). The CDR3 is 14 residues long. V was trimmed by 2 bases and J by 7 bases, leaving 13 bases between them. The germline gives CDR1 SGHRS, CDR2 YFSETQ. CDR3 nucleotide sequence: TGCGCCAGCAGCTTTACTAGTGAGGGTAATGAGCAGTTCTTC. Translating it yields CASSFTSEGNEQFF.

The chain combines TRBV20-1 with TRBJ1-2; D is unclear. The CDR3 totals 11 residues. The V gene's germline CDR1 is DFQATT and CDR2 SNEGSKA (reference sequence). Trimming pared 4 bases from V and 2 bases from J, leaving 5 bases between. The CDR3: CSAMRNYGYTF. CDR3 in DNA: TGCAGTGCTATGCGGAACTATGGCTACACCTTC.

This clonotype has a handful of counts. The J gene is TRBJ2-6, the V gene TRBV29-1; TRBD2 is a possible D gene (7 bases). The CDR3 sequence is 13 residues long. Germline V gene lookup returns CDR1 SQVTM and CDR2 ANQGSEA. Deletions cut 6 bases from V and 2 bases from J, with 8 bases between. The CDR3 protein is CSVGGAGANVLTF. The DNA of the CDR3 is TGCAGCGTAGGGGGGGCTGGGGCCAACGTCCTGACTTTC.

The CDR3 DNA reads TGTGCCAGCGGGTCTGGGAACGGCAATCAGCCCCAGCATTTT. The encoded protein is CASGSGNGNQPQHF. V and J are TRBV12-3 or TRBV12-4 and TRBJ1-5; D is undetermined. Trimming left V 8 bases short and J 2 bases short, with 13 bases between. The CDR3 contains 14 residues.

The V and J genes are TRBV29-1 and TRBJ1-1; no definite D call. Germline V CDR1 and CDR2: SQVTM, ANQGSEA. The CDR3 contains 13 residues. Trimming left V 7 bases short and J 0 bases short, with 12 bases between. CDR3 DNA sequence: TGCAGCGCCCCTGAGATCTTGAACACTGAAGCTTTCTTT. Amino acids: CSAPEILNTEAFF.

V and J are TRBV18 and TRBJ2-7; TRBD1 matches 10 bases. Germline CDR1 reads KGHSH; CDR2 reads LQKENI. Trimming removed 3 bases from V and 6 bases from J; junction bases left unmatched: 5. The CDR3 sequence is 14 residues long. The CDR3 loop is CASSPVGTGAEQYF. The CDR3 region has the DNA TGTGCCAGCTCACCGGTGGGGACAGGGGCCGAGCAGTACTTC.

This clonotype showed up just a few times. The rearrangement joins TRBV5-1 to TRBJ2-3, with TRBD2 matching over 8 bases. The CDR3 runs 14 residues. V shed 5 bases and J 6 bases; nucleotides not matched to a gene: 8. CDR1 and CDR2 (germline): SGHRS, YFSETQ. The CDR3 nucleotides are TGCGCCAGCAGGGCGGGGGGTCCTGGGGATACGCAGTATTTT. This sequence encodes CASRAGGPGDTQYF.

This clonotype was seen only a few times. The chain recombines TRBV29-1 with TRBJ2-1; D ambiguous. V was cut by 3 bases and J by 6 bases, with 21 bases left in between. CDR1 and CDR2 (germline): SQVTM, ANQGSEA. The CDR3 is made up of 16 amino acids. In nucleotides, the CDR3 is TGCAGCGTTGACCGTAACAGAGCAGTTCCCCGCAATGAGCAGTTCTTC. Amino acids: CSVDRNRAVPRNEQFF.

The genes are TRBV5-1 and TRBJ2-7, with TRBD2 identical over 7 bases. Per germline, CDR1 SGHRS and CDR2 YFSETQ. The CDR3 runs 15 residues. Trimming took 0 bases from V and 0 from J; bases not matched to a gene: 3. CDR3 bases: TGCGCCAGCAGCTTGGGGGCTAGCGGCTCCTACGAGCAGTACTTC. This sequence encodes CASSLGASGSYEQYF.

This rearrangement joins TRBV5-1 to TRBJ1-4; the match to TRBD1 covers 7 bases. Trimming removed 6 bases from V and 2 bases from J; junction bases left unmatched: 4. This CDR3 is 14 amino acids long. CDR1 and CDR2 (germline): SGHRS, YFSETQ. CDR3 nucleotide sequence: TGCGCCAGCACAACAGGGGCCACTAATGAAAAACTGTTTTTT. As protein: CASTTGATNEKLFF.

This clonotype was counted only a few times. This sequence joins TRBV6-2 or TRBV6-3 and TRBJ2-5; D perhaps matches TRBD1 (7 bases). CDR3 length: 16 residues. Trimming removed 2 bases at V and 5 bases at J, with 18 bases between. Germline V gives CDR1 MNHEY, CDR2 SVGEGT. The CDR3 sequence: CASSYPRTGGTETQYF. CDR3 sequence (DNA): TGTGCCAGCAGTTACCCGCGGACAGGCGGGACGGAGACCCAGTACTTC.

This clonotype was counted between two and nine times. The V call is TRBV2, the J call TRBJ2-5; D tentatively reads TRBD1 or TRBD2 (7 bases each). The germline gives CDR1 SNHLY, CDR2 FYNNEI. This CDR3 has 13 residues. The V and J ends lost 4 bases and 7 bases respectively, with 13 bases between them. The CDR3, as DNA: TGTGCCAGCAGTGCTGACAGGGAGGGGACCCAGTACTTC. This gives the protein CASSADREGTQYF.

The chain is built from TRBV21-1 and TRBJ2-7. TRBV21-1 is listed as a pseudogene. This CDR3 has 13 residues. The CDR3 loop reads CASRDPMPYEQYF. The DNA of the CDR3 is TGTGCCAGCAGAGATCCGATGCCCTACGAGCAGTACTTC.

The chain has TRBV7-2 and TRBJ1-1; no definite D call. Germline loops: CDR1 SGHTA, CDR2 FQGNSA. Trimming removed 0 bases from V and 1 base from J, with 9 bases in between. The CDR3 has 15 amino acids. CDR3 nucleotides: TGTGCCAGCAGCTTAGCGGGGATCTCGAACACTGAAGCTTTCTTT. Protein product: CASSLAGISNTEAFF.

This clonotype turned up a few times. V gene TRBV25-1 combines with J gene TRBJ2-3, with 7 bases lining up with TRBD1. Looked up from germline, CDR1 is MGHDK and CDR2 is SYGVNS. This CDR3 region has 15 residues. J gave up 0 bases and V 6 bases, and 6 bases lay outside the gene matches. Written as DNA, the CDR3 is TGTGCCAGCAGCCGGGACAGCCATAGCACAGATACGCAGTATTTT. Encoded protein: CASSRDSHSTDTQYF. Complete variable domain (other parts from reference TRBV25-1 and TRBJ2-3): EADIYQTPRYLVIGTGKKITLECSQTMGHDKMYWYQQDPGMELHLIHYSYGVNSTEKGDLSSESTVSRIRTEHFPLTLESARPSHTSQYLCASSRDSHSTDTQYFGPGTRLTVL.

The rearrangement joins TRBV9 to TRBJ2-1, with a weak D call TRBD1 (5 bases). The CDR3 is 14 amino acids. Germline V lookup: CDR1 SGDLS, CDR2 YYNGEE. V lost 4 bases, J lost 3 bases, and 11 bases lay in between. In nucleotides, the CDR3 is TGTGCCAGCAGCCGACAGAACCGCTACAATGAGCAGTTCTTC. This gives the protein CASSRQNRYNEQFF.

The J gene is TRBJ2-7, the V gene TRBV20-1; D possibly corresponds to TRBD2 (5 bases). CDR3 size: 15 residues. V gave up 3 bases and J gave up 0 bases, with 15 bases separating them. Per the germline V gene, CDR1 is DFQATT and CDR2 is SNEGSKA (reference sequence). CDR3 bases: TGCAGTGCTAGCCCCAGGAGGCGGAGCTCCTACGAGCAGTACTTC. Translating it yields CSASPRRRSSYEQYF.